A single sample is the source of the 29 T cell receptor beta chains below, sequenced in a study of early T cells in non-severe SARS-CoV-2 infection. TCRdb re-analysed the 5' RACE reads in MiXCR, keeping a single row per CDR3 protein. Of 30,000 to 40,000 distinct CDR3 sequences in the sample, about 5.7% are singletons; the top ten hold roughly 5%. The sample was whole blood. The receptors were sampled from an adult who was a healthcare worker with PCR-confirmed SARS-CoV-2 infection or an uninfected control (not recorded which).

This clonotype was seen ten or more times. The chain carries TRBV5-5 and TRBJ1-2; D gene unclear. Per germline, CDR1 SGHKS and CDR2 YYEKEE (reference sequence). V was shortened by 4 bases and J by 7 bases, with 20 bases between the two germline ends. This CDR3 is built from 15 residues. CDR3 in amino acids: CASSPSTGPYGGYTF. CDR3 DNA sequence: TGTGCCAGCAGCCCCTCTACGGGCCCCTATGGTGGCTACACCTTC.

This clonotype was found many times. The rearrangement joins TRBV15 to TRBJ2-5; D is undetermined. The V gene lost 1 base and the J gene lost 5 bases, with 14 bases spanning the gap. This CDR3 region has 15 residues. CDR1 and CDR2 from the germline V gene are LNHNV and YYDKDF (reference sequence). Written as DNA, the CDR3 is TGTGCCACCAGCAGAGTCGGTCCCTCAAGGGAGACCCAGTACTTC. Protein product: CATSRVGPSRETQYF.

This clonotype was counted at least ten times. This chain links TRBV10-3 with TRBJ1-5; no reliable D call. The CDR3 extends over 15 amino acids. The V gene lost 6 bases and the J gene lost 2 bases, with 14 bases spanning the gap. Germline loops: CDR1 ENHRY, CDR2 SYGVKD. The CDR3: CAISKDFQGNQPQHF. The DNA for the CDR3 is TGTGCCATCAGCAAGGATTTCCAGGGCAATCAGCCCCAGCATTTT.

This clonotype was counted ten times or more. Germline is not matched at one junction end, which may reflect a read error. V gene TRBV12-3 or TRBV12-4 combines with J gene TRBJ1-1, with a tentative D call TRBD1 (6 bases). CDR3 size: 14 residues. The CDR3 spells CASRLGGANTEAFF. DNA of the CDR3: TGTGCCAGCAGGTTAGGGGGTGCGAACACTGAAGCTTTCTTT.

The sample holds many counts of this clonotype. J is TRBJ1-2 and V is TRBV6-5, with a weak D call TRBD1 (6 bases). Germline V lookup: CDR1 MNHEY, CDR2 SVGAGI. Between the trimmed V and J ends, which lost 7 bases and 1 base, there was a span of 13 bases. The CDR3 runs 14 residues. CDR3 DNA sequence: TGTGCCAGCACTGAAGTCAGGGGTAACTATGGCTACACCTTC. Translating gives CASTEVRGNYGYTF.

This chain connects TRBV29-1 to TRBJ1-2; D gene uncertain. The ends were cut back, 3 bases at V and 2 bases at J, with 7 bases in the middle. CDR1 and CDR2 from the germline V gene are SQVTM and ANQGSEA. This CDR3 has 12 residues. CDR3 amino acids: CSVDTQNYGYTF. The CDR3, as DNA: TGCAGCGTTGATACCCAGAACTATGGCTACACCTTC.

This clonotype has a count of ten or more. V usage is TRBV19 and J usage is TRBJ2-1; D not resolved. CDR3 length: 14 residues. Germline V CDR1 and CDR2: LNHDA, SQIVND (reference sequence). The germline V and J ends were trimmed by 3 bases and 1 base, with 7 bases remaining between them. The DNA of the CDR3 is TGTGCCAGTAGTATTCTACCATCCTACAATGAGCAGTTCTTC. Translation: CASSILPSYNEQFF.

In its sample, this clonotype was seen a few times. The rearrangement links TRBV7-3 to TRBJ1-2, with no clear D. The germline V and J ends were trimmed by 1 base and 5 bases, with 11 bases remaining between them. The CDR3 runs 14 residues. Germline CDR1 and CDR2: SGHTA and FQGTGA. The chain's CDR3 is CASSLKGYPYGYTF. DNA for the CDR3: TGTGCCAGCAGCTTAAAAGGGTACCCTTATGGCTACACCTTC. The full variable domain, in which reference TRBV7-3 and TRBJ1-2 provide the parts outside the CDR3, is GAGVSQTPSNKVTEKGKYVELRCDPISGHTALYWYRQSLGQGPEFLIYFQGTGAADDSGLPNDRFFAVRPEGSVSTLKIQRTERGDSAVYLCASSLKGYPYGYTFGSGTRLTVV.

The gene calls are TRBV12-3 or TRBV12-4 and TRBJ2-3; D might be TRBD2 (7 bases). The ends were cut back, 6 bases at V and 5 bases at J, with 21 bases in the middle. This CDR3 has 16 amino acids. In DNA, the CDR3 is TGTGCCAGCAGGGAGATTAAGGGGGGGTTGAAAGATACGCAGTATTTT. Its translation: CASREIKGGLKDTQYF.

This clonotype has at least ten counts. This chain joins TRBV24-1 and TRBJ2-3, with 9 nucleotides matching TRBD2. J was trimmed by 2 bases and V by 2 bases; bases with no gene match: 7. The CDR3 is 17 amino acids. Looked up from germline, CDR1 is KGHDR and CDR2 is SFDVKD. The CDR3 reads CATSDSTSGTLTDTQYF. The DNA for the CDR3 is TGTGCCACCAGTGATTCGACTAGCGGAACCCTCACAGATACGCAGTATTTT.

CDR3 region: CASSFPASGNDTQYF. In DNA form, the CDR3 reads TGTGCCAGCAGCTTCCCGGCTAGCGGAAATGATACGCAGTATTTT. The chain is built from TRBV13 and TRBJ2-3, with TRBD2 matching over 7 bases. This CDR3 has 15 residues. Germline CDR1 is PRHDT and CDR2 is FYEKMQ (reference sequence). V was pared by 3 bases and J by 6 bases, with 9 bases of the junction left unmatched. Full variable domain (outside the CDR3, taken from reference TRBV13 and TRBJ2-3): AAGVIQSPRHLIKEKRETATLKCYPIPRHDTVYWYQQGPGQDPQFLISFYEKMQSDKGSIPDRFSAQQFSDYHSELNMSSLELGDSALYFCASSFPASGNDTQYFGPGTRLTVL.

This clonotype was seen repeatedly, ten times or more. The chain links TRBV20-1 to TRBJ2-1; D possibly matches TRBD1 or TRBD2 (6 bases each). CDR3 length: 15 amino acids. V lost 6 bases and J 1 base, leaving 16 bases between the germline ends. Germline CDR1 DFQATT, CDR2 SNEGSKA (reference sequence). The CDR3 loop reads CSAGDAGTSYNEQFF. DNA of the CDR3: TGCAGTGCGGGAGACGCGGGGACATCCTACAATGAGCAGTTCTTC.

This clonotype was seen many times. The gene calls are TRBV28 and TRBJ2-3; no reliable D call. The germline V gene has CDR1 MDHEN and CDR2 SYDVKM. V shed 8 bases and J shed 9 bases, with 21 bases lying between them. This CDR3 spans 14 amino acids. CDR3 sequence: CASHKSHPSWTQYF. In DNA, the CDR3 is TGTGCCAGCCATAAATCCCACCCGTCTTGGACGCAGTATTTT.

This clonotype showed up many times. V gene TRBV21-1 combines with J gene TRBJ1-1. TRBV21-1 is described as a pseudogene. The CDR3 extends over 15 amino acids. The DNA of the CDR3 is TGTGCCAGCAGCAAAGGGGGACTACCGAACACTGAAGCTTTCTTT. Amino acid sequence: CASSKGGLPNTEAFF.

This clonotype was recorded many times. The chain employs TRBV3-1 and TRBJ1-2, with 10 positions matching TRBD1. This CDR3 is built from 15 residues. Germline values: CDR1 LGHDT, CDR2 YNNKEL (reference sequence). J lost 6 bases, V lost 2 bases, and 6 bases had no gene match. The CDR3 is CASSQIRQGANGYTF. The CDR3 DNA follows: TGTGCCAGCAGCCAAATCCGACAGGGGGCGAATGGCTACACCTTC.

In its sample, this clonotype was seen many times. CDR3 loop: CASRAGGAEPYNEQFF. The CDR3 region has the DNA TGCGCCAGCAGAGCTGGGGGGGCGGAGCCCTACAATGAGCAGTTCTTC. V usage is TRBV4-3 and J usage is TRBJ2-1; weak D call: TRBD2 (7 bases). V lost 6 bases and J 2 bases, leaving 17 bases between the germline ends. Germline CDR1 LGHNA, CDR2 YSLEER. The CDR3 consists of 16 residues.

This clonotype was detected many times. The rearrangement links TRBV12-3 or TRBV12-4 to TRBJ1-1; D gene uncertain. This CDR3 has 13 amino acids. V was shortened by 3 bases and J by 2 bases, with 7 bases between the two germline ends. The CDR3 spells CASSFYGNTEAFF. The CDR3 bases are TGTGCCAGCAGTTTTTACGGAAACACTGAAGCTTTCTTT.

The chain recombines TRBV7-9 with TRBJ1-2; TRBD1 might be the D (6 bases). Trimming shortened V by 4 bases and J by 4 bases, and 10 bases separated the two germline ends. CDR3 length equals 13 residues. Germline V gene sequence: CDR1 SEHNR, CDR2 FQNEAQ (reference sequence). CDR3 DNA: TGTGCCAGCAGCTACGGGACATCCTATGGCTACACCTTC. Translated, it gives CASSYGTSYGYTF.

CDR3 nucleotide sequence: TGTGCCAGCAGCGTTAGCCCGAGCTCCTACAATGAGCAGTTCTTC. Amino acid sequence: CASSVSPSSYNEQFF. The genes are TRBV9 and TRBJ2-1; D is uncertain. V dropped 2 bases and J dropped 0 bases, with 9 bases sitting between them. The germline CDR1 and CDR2 sequences are SGDLS and YYNGEE. The CDR3 is 15 amino acids.

At least ten counts were recorded for this clonotype. The J gene is TRBJ2-7, the V gene TRBV14; D possibly corresponds to TRBD1 (5 bases). Germline assignment: CDR1 SGHDN and CDR2 FVKESK. The CDR3 loop spans 15 amino acids. V lost 4 bases and J lost 0, with 13 bases in between. The CDR3 DNA reads TGTGCCAGCAGCCCCAAGCCAGGGCCCTCCTACGAGCAGTACTTC. Translation: CASSPKPGPSYEQYF. The variable domain in full, completed from reference TRBV14 and TRBJ2-7, reads EAGVTQFPSHSVIEKGQTVTLRCDPISGHDNLYWYRRVMGKEIKFLLHFVKESKQDESGMPNNRFLAERTGGTYSTLKVQPAELEDSGVYFCASSPKPGPSYEQYFGPGTRLTVT.

This clonotype was seen repeatedly, ten times or more. The chain couples TRBV7-9 to TRBJ2-1; 7 bases line up with TRBD2. The junction had 12 bases not matched to a gene; V was cut back by 0 bases and J by 7 bases. The CDR3 loop spans 17 amino acids. Per the germline V gene, CDR1 is SEHNR and CDR2 is FQNEAQ (reference sequence). In DNA, the CDR3 is TGTGCCAGCAGCTTAGCGTTGCGGGAGAATCCTGGGAATGAGCAGTTCTTC. Translation: CASSLALRENPGNEQFF.

This clonotype came up many times. J is TRBJ2-3 and V is TRBV6-5; a weak D match, TRBD1 (7 bases). Germline V gives CDR1 MNHEY, CDR2 SVGAGI. The CDR3 extends over 13 amino acids. V lost 6 bases, J lost 3 bases, and 10 bases lay in between. This CDR3 reads CASSRGVTDTQYF. The CDR3 nucleotides read TGTGCCAGCAGCAGGGGGGTGACAGATACGCAGTATTTT.

This clonotype was recorded many times. The chain recombines TRBV5-1 with TRBJ2-2; 10 bases fit TRBD2. V gave up 0 bases and J gave up 5 bases; unmatched junction bases: 7. The CDR3 runs to 17 residues. Germline CDR1 and CDR2: SGHRS and YFSETQ. This chain's CDR3 is CASSLGVQREGTGELFF. CDR3 coding DNA: TGCGCCAGCAGCTTGGGCGTCCAGCGGGAGGGGACCGGGGAGCTGTTTTTT.

The table lists this clonotype with many counts. As DNA, the CDR3 is TGTGCCAGCAGCTCCTCCCGGACAGGGGTTGAAGCTTTCTTT. Residues: CASSSSRTGVEAFF. V usage is TRBV7-9 and J usage is TRBJ1-1, with 9 positions matching TRBD1. This CDR3 has 14 amino acids. The J segment lost 7 bases and the V segment lost 4 bases, leaving 7 bases of the junction unmatched. Germline V lookup: CDR1 SEHNR, CDR2 FQNEAQ (reference sequence).

The chain joins TRBV27 to TRBJ2-1; 7 positions agree with TRBD1. J was trimmed by 6 bases and V by 5 bases; bases with no gene match: 13. CDR3 size: 16 residues. Germline CDR1 is MNHEY and CDR2 is SMNVEV (reference sequence). The CDR3 DNA is TGTGCCAGCAGTGTAACAGGGGTTCAATCAGGCAATGAGCAGTTCTTC. It specifies CASSVTGVQSGNEQFF.

The sample holds many counts of this clonotype. The chain carries TRBV25-1 and TRBJ2-3; TRBD2 matches 8 bases. Germline-derived CDR1 and CDR2 are MGHDK and SYGVNS. J gave up 6 bases and V 6 bases, and 14 bases lay outside the gene matches. The CDR3 covers 16 residues. In nucleotides, the CDR3 is TGTGCCAGCAGCAACCCGTGGTCGGGAGGGTCCGATACGCAGTATTTT. Its translation is CASSNPWSGGSDTQYF. Full variable domain (missing parts from reference TRBV25-1 and TRBJ2-3): EADIYQTPRYLVIGTGKKITLECSQTMGHDKMYWYQQDPGMELHLIHYSYGVNSTEKGDLSSESTVSRIRTEHFPLTLESARPSHTSQYLCASSNPWSGGSDTQYFGPGTRLTVL.

This clonotype was recorded at least ten times. The chain uses TRBV29-1 and TRBJ1-3; no definite D call. Germline V lookup: CDR1 SQVTM, CDR2 ANQGSEA. The CDR3 spans 12 residues. The V end lost 5 bases, the J end lost 2 bases, and 7 bases lay between the germline ends. CDR3 sequence: CSVKVAGNTIYF. CDR3 nucleotides: TGCAGCGTTAAAGTTGCTGGAAACACCATATATTTT.

Ten or more counts support this clonotype. This chain uses TRBV5-6 with TRBJ2-7, with a possible D match to TRBD2 (5 bases). V was cut by 0 bases and J by 3 bases, with 10 bases left in between. This CDR3 has 14 residues. The germline CDR1 and CDR2 sequences are SGHDT and YYEEEE. Here the CDR3 reads CASSLAGKSYEQYF. The DNA of the CDR3 is TGTGCCAGCAGCTTGGCGGGAAAGAGCTACGAGCAGTACTTC.

In this sample, this clonotype turned up many times. The V gene is TRBV7-9, the J gene TRBJ1-4, with 12 bases aligning to TRBD1. Germline assignment: CDR1 SEHNR and CDR2 FQNEAQ (reference sequence). This CDR3 has 15 amino acids. After removal of 5 bases from V and 5 bases from J, the junction contained 3 bases not matched to a gene. The CDR3 DNA reads TGTGCCAGCAGCGTCGGGACAGGGGGCAATGAAAAACTGTTTTTT. As protein: CASSVGTGGNEKLFF. Looking up the rest from reference TRBV7-9 and TRBJ1-4 gives the full variable domain: DTGVSQNPRHKITKRGQNVTFRCDPISEHNRLYWYRQTLGQGPEFLTYFQNEAQLEKSRLLSDRFSAERPKGSFSTLEIQRTEQGDSAMYLCASSVGTGGNEKLFFGSGTQLSVL.